Each of the 16 T cell receptor beta chains below was sequenced from the same sample in a study of T cell clonality in common variable immunodeficiency. Only in-frame clones appear in the TCRdb table, and some are missing; sequencing was by immunoSEQ multiplex PCR. This sample carries tens of thousands of clones and no singletons, and around 3.7% goes to the top ten. Sequencing was performed on peripheral blood mononuclear cells. The receptors were sampled from a person aged 18 to 75 in good health.

This clone was seen repeatedly, ten times or more. The read gets to within 3 residues of the CDR3 end, and the germline J gene fills in the rest. The genes are TRBV12-3 or TRBV12-4 and TRBJ2-7; 7 nucleotides agree with TRBD1. V gave up 3 bases and J gave up 4 bases; unmatched junction bases: 9. This CDR3 has 15 amino acids. The CDR3 DNA, read in part, is TGTGCCAGCAGTTTTCAGGCAGGGGGTGGGTACGAG. Its translation is CASSFQAGGGYE. The whole CDR3 sequence reads CASSFQAGGGYEQYF.

As for this clone: One junction end disagrees with the germline gene, perhaps due to a read error. The read ends 3 residues before the CDR3 terminus; that terminus is restored from the germline J gene. V and J are TRBV7-7 and TRBJ1-5; unclear D gene. Looked up from germline, CDR1 is SSHAT and CDR2 is FNYEAQ (reference sequence). The CDR3 has 13 residues. CDR3 in amino acids: CASSSGVNQPQHF. The CDR3 DNA, read in part, is TGTGCTAGCAGCTCAGGTGTCAATCAGCCC.

The sample holds many counts of this clone. The observed sequence ends 3 residues before the CDR3 terminus, with the missing tail filled in from the germline J gene. The chain joins TRBV23-1 to TRBJ2-3; 9 nucleotides agree with TRBD1. TRBV23-1 qualifies as an ORF whose function is uncertain. There are 16 residues in the CDR3. The part of the CDR3 DNA that was read is TGCGCCAGCAGTCAAACGACAGGGGGTGGATCCGTCGCG. Protein sequence: CASSQTTGGGSVA. The CDR3 as a whole reads CASSQTTGGGSVAQYF.

This clone was detected ten times or more. The read stops 3 residues short of the end of the CDR3; the missing end is completed from the germline J gene. V is TRBV7-2 and J is TRBJ2-2; D remains ambiguous. The germline gives CDR1 SGHTA, CDR2 FQGNSA. This CDR3 is 14 amino acids long. Trimming stripped 4 bases from V and 4 bases from J, with 10 bases between. CDR3 residues: CASSSHPGTGELFF. CDR3 DNA, as far as it was read: TGTGCCAGCAGCTCCCACCCGGGCACCGGGGAG.

Points on this clone: The read comes to an end 3 residues before the CDR3 does, leaving the germline J gene to fill in the end. The chain has TRBV7-9 and TRBJ2-2, with unresolved D. Per the germline V gene, CDR1 is SEHNR and CDR2 is FQNEAQ (reference sequence). The CDR3 consists of 15 residues. Trimming took 5 bases from V and 4 from J, leaving 14 bases between them. Here the CDR3 reads CASSPPNKGTGELFF. Incomplete CDR3 DNA: TGTGCCAGCAGCCCCCCGAACAAGGGCACCGGGGAG.

This clone appeared many times. With the read ending 3 residues before the CDR3 end, the germline J gene is used to fill in that end. The chain combines TRBV7-9 with TRBJ2-7; 9 bases align to TRBD2. The junction had 8 bases not matched to a gene; V was cut back by 4 bases and J by 4 bases. The CDR3 contains 15 residues. Germline values: CDR1 SEHNR, CDR2 FQNEAQ (reference sequence). The CDR3 loop reads CASSSVAGVGYEQYF. The sequenced part of the CDR3 DNA is TGTGCCAGCAGCTCCGTAGCGGGAGTTGGATACGAG.

This clone was seen many times. The read halts 3 residues ahead of the CDR3 end, with the missing end drawn from the germline J gene. V usage is TRBV5-4 and J usage is TRBJ2-2, with TRBD2 matching over 8 bases. J was trimmed by 6 bases and V by 4 bases; bases with no gene match: 8. The CDR3 is 15 residues long. The germline CDR1 and CDR2 sequences are SGHNT and YYREEE (reference sequence). CDR3 bases read: TGTGCCAGCAGCACCGGGACTAGGAATCCCGGGGAG. This encodes CASSTGTRNPGE. The entire CDR3 protein is CASSTGTRNPGELFF.

This clone was counted ten times or more. The read ends 3 residues shy of where the CDR3 ends; the end is completed using the germline J gene. The chain employs TRBV5-1 and TRBJ2-5; the D is unclear. Germline-derived CDR1 and CDR2 are SGHRS and YFSETQ. The CDR3 has 14 amino acids. Trimming shortened V by 6 bases and J by 2 bases, and 14 bases separated the two germline ends. CDR3 sequence: CASNLGPLQETQYF. Incomplete CDR3 DNA: TGCGCCAGCAACCTTGGGCCGTTACAAGAGACC. The variable domain in full, with the rest retrieved from reference TRBV5-1 and TRBJ2-5, is KAGVTQTPRYLIKTRGQQVTLSCSPISGHRSVSWYQQTPGQGLQFLFEYFSETQRNKGNFPGRFSGRQFSNSRSEMNVSTLELGDSALYLCASNLGPLQETQYFGPGTRLLVL.

Notes on this clone: The read comes to an end 3 residues before the CDR3 does, leaving the germline J gene to fill in the end. This chain connects TRBV11-2 to TRBJ2-4; D not certain. CDR3 length equals 12 residues. CDR1 is SGHAT, CDR2 FQNNGV, per germline. CDR3 residues: CASSLDLISQYF. CDR3 DNA (partial): TGTGCCAGCAGCTTAGATCTAATTAGT.

This clone was seen a handful of times. The read falls 3 residues short of the CDR3 end, and the missing part is taken from the germline J gene. This chain uses TRBV7-2 with TRBJ2-5; 11 bases match TRBD2. V shed 6 bases and J 5 bases; nucleotides not matched to a gene: 2. This CDR3 is built from 13 residues. Germline V CDR1 and CDR2: SGHTA, FQGNSA. The chain's CDR3 is CASRSSGRETQYF. The sequenced CDR3 bases are TGTGCCAGCAGATCTAGCGGGAGGGAGACC.

Notes on this clone: The CDR3 end is not reached by the read, which stops 3 residues before it; the germline J gene fills it in. The chain recombines TRBV30 with TRBJ2-5; 7 bases map to TRBD1. The CDR3 has 14 residues. CDR1 is GTSNPN and CDR2 is SVGIG in the germline V gene (reference sequence). V lost 1 base, J lost 2 bases, and 4 bases stayed unmatched. The CDR3 DNA, read in part, is TGTGCCTGGAGTGGGCGACAGGGACAAGAGACC. It codes for CAWSGRQGQET. The entire CDR3 is CAWSGRQGQETQYF.

This clone has ten or more counts. The read comes to an end 3 residues before the CDR3 does, leaving the germline J gene to fill in the end. The chain recombines TRBV2 with TRBJ2-7, with D tentatively TRBD2 (7 bases). This CDR3 contains 14 residues. Germline V lookup: CDR1 SNHLY, CDR2 FYNNEI. The ends were cut back, 7 bases at V and 2 bases at J, with 15 bases in the middle. CDR3 sequence: CASTERGTTYEQYF. The part of the CDR3 DNA that was read is TGTGCCAGCACCGAGAGGGGGACTACCTACGAG.

Concerning this clone itself: The read terminates 3 residues before the CDR3 end, so the remaining end is supplied by the germline J gene. This rearrangement joins TRBV2 to TRBJ1-2, with 8 bases aligning to TRBD1. Germline CDR1 SNHLY, CDR2 FYNNEI. The CDR3 has 14 amino acids. The covered CDR3 bases are TGTGCCAGCAGACAGGGGGTCAACACAGATACC. As protein: CASRQGVNTDT. The whole CDR3 sequence is CASRQGVNTDTYTF.

This clone was counted at least ten times. The CDR3 is cut off 3 residues early in the read; its end comes from the germline J gene. The chain combines TRBV20-1 with TRBJ2-2; TRBD2 is a possible D gene (6 bases). Trimming stripped 3 bases from V and 5 bases from J, with 10 bases between. Germline CDR1 is DFQATT and CDR2 is SNEGSKA (reference sequence). This CDR3 comprises 13 residues. This CDR3 is CSASRGLTGELFF. CDR3 DNA, as far as it was read: TGCAGTGCTAGCCGGGGACTGACCGGGGAG.

This clone appeared many times. The read ends 3 residues early relative to the CDR3; the germline J gene fills the gap. The J gene is TRBJ2-1, the V gene TRBV6-1, with TRBD2 matching over 7 bases. CDR3 length equals 16 residues. Germline-derived CDR1 and CDR2 are MNHNS and SASEGT. V trimming: 1 base; J trimming: 4 bases; junction bases outside the gene matches: 7. Here the CDR3 reads CASSEGAGEIYNEQFF. Incomplete CDR3 DNA: TGTGCCAGCAGTGAAGGGGCGGGAGAGATATACAATGAG.

This clone was seen at least ten times. The read terminates 3 residues before the CDR3 end, so the remaining end is supplied by the germline J gene. The V gene is TRBV6-1, the J gene TRBJ1-2; 11 bases line up with TRBD1. The germline gives CDR1 MNHNS, CDR2 SASEGT. Unmatched junction bases numbered 8, after V lost 4 bases and J lost 7 bases. The CDR3 has 15 amino acids. The DNA read from the CDR3 is TGTGCCAGCAGTGCTCGGACAGGGGGCGATTCTGGC. Protein sequence: CASSARTGGDSG. The CDR3, in full, reads CASSARTGGDSGYTF.